Included here is one T cell receptor beta chain sequence, with context. Germline CDR1 reads SGHTA; CDR2 reads FQGNSA. The CDR3 is 14 amino acids. V was trimmed by 4 bases and J by 4 bases, leaving 11 bases between them. MiXCR, applied by TCRdb to the RT-PCR reads, yields one record per CDR3 protein. The table includes about a million distinct CDR3 sequences, under 20% detected once. This sample is drawn from a study of patients and donors after allogeneic stem cell transplantation. Sequences were obtained from blood, either unsorted or a sorted T cell fraction (not recorded which). The J gene is TRBJ1-5, the V gene TRBV7-2, with D perhaps TRBD1 (5 bases). The sequence came from a human donor who was either an allogeneic HSCT recipient or a stem cell or donor lymphocyte infusion donor (not recorded which). It is not recorded whose cells these are; they may come from a transplant donor. The CDR3, as DNA: TGTGCCAGCAGCTCAATGGGGGGGAATCAGCCCCAGCATTTT. It translates to CASSSMGGNQPQHF.